The TCR beta chain under discussion was sequenced for a study of neurological immune-mediated disorders. 5'RACE employing 10-nucleotide random UMIs yielded the cDNA. Sequencing of 15-18 subjects in each run yielded over 180 million TCR-beta sequences. TCRdb passed the 5' RACE reads through MiXCR, listing each CDR3 protein once. This sample has about 59,000 distinct CDR3 sequences, with approximately 25% found just once. Time point of the sample: technical triplicate 2. The unsorted libraries were generated from a total of 2 million PBMCs, which had been stored in RNAlater at -80 C. CDR1 and CDR2 from the germline V gene are SGHRS and YFSETQ. The trim removed 6 bases at V and 1 base at J, leaving 6 bases unmatched. The CDR3 has 14 amino acids.

The chain has TRBV5-1 and TRBJ1-1; 7 bases are a match to TRBD1. The sequence was obtained from a man aged 55 to 70 with HTLV-1-associated myelopathy (HAM/TSP). Input material: PBMCs. The CDR3 nucleotides are TGCGCCAGCATCCCGGGACAGACGAACACTGAAGCTTTCTTT. This sequence encodes CASIPGQTNTEAFF.